A single sample is the source of the 30 T cell receptor beta chains below, sequenced in a study of beta chain features in type 1 diabetes. Expressed TCRB transcripts were sequenced because the isolated RNA had all been reverse transcribed beforehand. Clones were read by immunoSEQ multiplex PCR, and TCRdb kept only the in-frame ones, dropping some. The sample carries 250,000 to 350,000 clones, approximately 15% recorded once. The sample comprised central memory CD4+ T cells from blood. The receptors stem from a man aged 30 to 45 in good health.

This chain uses TRBV6-5 with TRBJ1-2; 9 nucleotides agree with TRBD1. CDR3 length: 14 residues. V shed 4 bases, J shed 8 bases, and the junction held 8 bases outside the gene matches. Germline V gene data show CDR1 as MNHEY and CDR2 as SVGAGI. CDR3 protein: CASSLQGASKGYTF. The CDR3 DNA reads TGTGCCAGCAGTTTACAGGGGGCCTCGAAAGGCTACACCTTC.

This clone was picked up many times. Other nucleotide sequences from this sample produce the same CDR3. CDR3 in amino acids: CASSPVTEAFF. The CDR3 DNA sequence: TGTGCCAGCAGCCCAGTCACTGAAGCTTTCTTT. The rearrangement links TRBV2 to TRBJ1-1; D call uncertain. This CDR3 has 11 residues. V lost 6 bases and J 4 bases, leaving 6 bases between the germline ends. The germline V gene encodes CDR1 SNHLY and CDR2 FYNNEI. The full variable domain, rest sourced from reference TRBV2 and TRBJ1-1, is EPEVTQTPSHQVTQMGQEVILRCVPISNHLYFYWYRQILGQKVEFLVSFYNNEISEKSEIFDDQFSVERPDGSNFTLKIRSTKLEDSAMYFCASSPVTEAFFGQGTRLTVV.

The rearrangement links TRBV7-2 to TRBJ1-2; D not resolved. The CDR3 contains 15 residues. In germline, CDR1 is SGHTA, CDR2 FQGNSA. Trimming stripped 5 bases from V and 3 bases from J, with 16 bases between. CDR3 sequence (DNA): TGTGCCAGCAGCCCCACCAGAGTTTCTGACTATGGCTACACCTTC. Protein: CASSPTRVSDYGYTF.

This clone was picked up a small number of times. J is TRBJ1-1 and V is TRBV27; D gene unclear. The V end was cut by 6 bases, the J end by 2 bases, with 16 bases between. This CDR3 contains 15 residues. From germline, CDR1 is MNHEY and CDR2 SMNVEV (reference sequence). CDR3 DNA: TGTGCCAGCAGCCCGCTGTCGAATCTTAACACTGAAGCTTTCTTT. Translated, it gives CASSPLSNLNTEAFF.

The gene calls are TRBV7-2 and TRBJ2-1, with 7 bases that match TRBD2. The CDR3 extends over 17 amino acids. V was pared by 0 bases and J by 0 bases, with 5 bases of the junction left unmatched. From germline, CDR1 is SGHTA and CDR2 FQGNSA. This chain's CDR3 is CASSLAGAGSSYNEQFF. For the CDR3, the DNA is TGTGCCAGCAGCTTAGCGGGAGCGGGAAGCTCCTACAATGAGCAGTTCTTC.

There are many counts of this clone. CDR3 sequence reads: CASSSTASGANVLTF. The DNA for the CDR3 is TGTGCCAGCAGCTCTACAGCCTCTGGGGCCAACGTCCTGACTTTC. This chain connects TRBV7-2 to TRBJ2-6; no clear D gene. With 4 bases removed from V and 0 bases from J, the gap between germline ends came to 7 bases. This CDR3 is built from 15 residues. Germline V gives CDR1 SGHTA, CDR2 FQGNSA.

This clone appeared a few times. The chain links TRBV2 to TRBJ1-5; D might be TRBD1 (5 bases). The CDR3 contains 16 residues. Germline-derived CDR1 and CDR2 are SNHLY and FYNNEI. V was pared by 1 base and J by 3 bases, with 13 bases between. The CDR3 protein is CASSEVGGMINQPQHF. The CDR3 nucleotides are TGTGCCAGCAGTGAAGTGGGGGGGATGATCAATCAGCCCCAGCATTTT.

This clone was seen repeatedly, ten times or more. The rearrangement links TRBV18 to TRBJ1-1; D remains unclear. This CDR3 is built from 14 residues. Germline V gives CDR1 KGHSH, CDR2 LQKENI. V dropped 3 bases and J dropped 3 bases, with 11 bases sitting between them. The CDR3 region is CASSPLGRDTEAFF. The CDR3 DNA reads TGTGCCAGCTCACCCCTCGGCCGGGACACTGAAGCTTTCTTT.

V usage is TRBV7-2 and J usage is TRBJ2-1; TRBD2 agrees at 13 bases. V shed 5 bases, J shed 0 bases, and the junction held 1 base outside the gene matches. Per germline, CDR1 SGHTA and CDR2 FQGNSA. This CDR3 region has 16 residues. The CDR3 loop reads CASSRTSGSSYNEQFF. The CDR3 DNA reads as TGTGCCAGCAGCAGGACTAGCGGGAGCTCCTACAATGAGCAGTTCTTC.

The chain combines TRBV7-7 with TRBJ2-5; 7 nucleotides line up with TRBD2. The CDR3 has 15 residues. V gave up 3 bases and J gave up 4 bases; unmatched junction bases: 8. The germline V gene encodes CDR1 SSHAT and CDR2 FNYEAQ (reference sequence). CDR3 sequence: CASSLDPGGGETQYF. The CDR3 DNA follows: TGTGCCAGCAGCTTGGACCCGGGGGGAGGAGAGACCCAGTACTTC.

This clone occurred a few times. The chain has TRBV11-3 and TRBJ1-1; D possibly corresponds to TRBD1 (6 bases). CDR1 SGHNT and CDR2 YENEEA come from the germline V gene. Trimming took off 4 bases at V and 4 bases at J, with 13 bases between the two ends. The CDR3 spans 14 residues. Here the CDR3 DNA reads TGTGCCAGCAGCTCTACGGGGGCCTTCACTGAAGCTTTCTTT. Amino acids: CASSSTGAFTEAFF.

This clone turned up a few times. This same CDR3 is encoded by further DNA sequences in the sample. The V call is TRBV2, the J call TRBJ1-2; maybe TRBD1 (6 bases). The CDR3 is 12 residues long. V was shortened by 5 bases and J by 3 bases, with 7 bases between the two germline ends. Germline V gives CDR1 SNHLY, CDR2 FYNNEI. CDR3 loop: CASSNRDYGYTF. CDR3 sequence (DNA): TGTGCCAGCAGTAACAGGGACTATGGCTACACCTTC.

This clone showed up just a few times. This chain uses TRBV5-7 with TRBJ1-1; TRBD1 is a possible D gene (5 bases). TRBV5-7 has ORF status, its function being uncertain. The CDR3 is 16 residues long. Trimming stripped 0 bases from V and 1 base from J, with 13 bases between. The CDR3 DNA reads as TGTGCCAGCAGCTTGGGGCAGGGAGGTTGGAACACTGAAGCTTTCTTT. Translated, it gives CASSLGQGGWNTEAFF.

This chain uses TRBV7-9 with TRBJ2-3; a possible D gene is TRBD1 (6 bases). This CDR3 is built from 13 residues. The germline V and J ends were trimmed by 4 bases and 5 bases, with 10 bases remaining between them. Germline-derived CDR1 and CDR2 are SEHNR and FQNEAQ (reference sequence). The CDR3 sequence is CASSWTEKDTQYF. The CDR3 DNA follows: TGTGCCAGCAGCTGGACAGAGAAAGATACGCAGTATTTT.

This clone was picked up many times. The chain has TRBV19 and TRBJ2-2; the D is unclear. The CDR3 runs 16 residues. Germline lookup yields CDR1 LNHDA and CDR2 SQIVND (reference sequence). Trimming removed 5 bases from V and 5 bases from J, with 18 bases in between. CDR3 in DNA: TGTGCCAGTAGTCCCCAAGCACAGACCTTAACCGGGGAGCTGTTTTTT. Residues: CASSPQAQTLTGELFF.

This chain joins TRBV11-3 and TRBJ1-2; D may be TRBD1 (6 bases). This CDR3 region has 13 residues. Per the germline V gene, CDR1 is SGHNT and CDR2 is YENEEA. V was shortened by 5 bases and J by 3 bases, with 10 bases between the two germline ends. The CDR3 spells CASSSRGDYGYTF. CDR3 sequence (DNA): TGTGCCAGCAGCAGCAGGGGTGACTATGGCTACACCTTC. Full variable domain (remainder filled in from reference TRBV11-3 and TRBJ1-2): EAGVVQSPRYKIIEKKQPVAFWCNPISGHNTLYWYLQNLGQGPELLIRYENEEAVDDSQLPKDRFSAERLKGVDSTLKIQPAELGDSAVYLCASSSRGDYGYTFGSGTRLTVV.

Notes on this clone: A far bigger clonotype differs at one base, so this is likely a read error. CDR3 nucleotide sequence: TGTGCCAGCGCGCGGGCCTCTGGGGCCAACGTCCTGACTTTC. This translates into CASARASGANVLTF. The chain recombines TRBV7-2 with TRBJ2-6; a weak D match, TRBD2 (5 bases). The length of the CDR3 is 14 residues. Germline V gene sequence: CDR1 SGHTA, CDR2 FQGNSA. With 8 bases removed from V and 0 bases from J, the gap between germline ends came to 8 bases.

This clone has at least ten counts. The same CDR3 is also encoded by other DNA sequences in this sample. This rearrangement joins TRBV19 to TRBJ1-1; D remains unclear. CDR1 is LNHDA, CDR2 SQIVND, per germline (reference sequence). V lost 3 bases to trimming and J lost 1 base, with 6 bases between them. CDR3 size: 13 residues. Here the CDR3 DNA reads TGTGCCAGTAGTATCGGGAGGAACACTGAAGCTTTCTTT. This sequence encodes CASSIGRNTEAFF.

V usage is TRBV9 and J usage is TRBJ2-5; D gene unclear. CDR3 size: 14 residues. Germline loops: CDR1 SGDLS, CDR2 YYNGEE. V was trimmed by 5 bases and J by 4 bases, leaving 15 bases between them. As DNA, the CDR3 is TGTGCCAGCAGAGTCTCTGATCGGCGAGAGACCCAGTACTTC. Its protein product is CASRVSDRRETQYF.

This clone was detected only a few times. This chain joins TRBV10-3 and TRBJ1-1; a possible D gene is TRBD1 (5 bases). Per germline, CDR1 ENHRY and CDR2 SYGVKD. CDR3 length: 14 residues. Trimming stripped 8 bases from V and 1 base from J, with 14 bases between. DNA for the CDR3: TGTGCCATCTCCCCGGTGGGGCCGAACACTGAAGCTTTCTTT. Amino acids: CAISPVGPNTEAFF.

The V gene is TRBV6-1, the J gene TRBJ1-2, with D tentatively TRBD1 (6 bases). The CDR3 covers 15 residues. V was pared by 2 bases and J by 4 bases, with 14 bases between. Germline CDR1 reads MNHNS; CDR2 reads SASEGT. CDR3 sequence reads: CASSELTGIFYGYTF. For the CDR3, the DNA is TGTGCCAGCAGTGAATTGACAGGAATTTTCTATGGCTACACCTTC.

This clone came up a few times. The chain uses TRBV27 and TRBJ1-3; no clear D gene. Germline V gives CDR1 MNHEY, CDR2 SMNVEV (reference sequence). CDR3 length equals 13 residues. With 7 bases removed from V and 0 bases from J, the gap between germline ends came to 7 bases. The CDR3, as DNA: TGTGCCAGCACGGGGAACTCTGGAAACACCATATATTTT. It specifies CASTGNSGNTIYF.

The sample holds a few counts of this clone. CDR3 region: CASAKDPRNMDTEAFF. In DNA form, the CDR3 reads TGTGCTAGTGCAAAAGACCCCCGGAACATGGACACTGAAGCTTTCTTT. The V and J genes are TRBV12-5 and TRBJ1-1; D unclear. The V end lost 7 bases, the J end lost 3 bases, and 21 bases lay between the germline ends. Germline CDR1 and CDR2: LGHNT and FRNRAP. The CDR3 is 16 residues long.

This clone was recorded a few times. This rearrangement joins TRBV27 to TRBJ1-1; 12 nucleotides align to TRBD1. The CDR3 extends over 17 amino acids. Germline values: CDR1 MNHEY, CDR2 SMNVEV (reference sequence). J gave up 4 bases and V 3 bases, and 9 bases lay outside the gene matches. CDR3 in amino acids: CASSFGGQGAFGTEAFF. The CDR3 DNA reads as TGTGCCAGCAGTTTTGGGGGACAGGGGGCGTTTGGCACTGAAGCTTTCTTT.

CDR3 coding DNA: TGTGCCAGCACCGGGCTAGCCCCCACAGATACGCAGTATTTT. Translation gives CASTGLAPTDTQYF. The V call is TRBV9, the J call TRBJ2-3, with D perhaps TRBD2 (5 bases). This CDR3 has 14 residues. Germline values: CDR1 SGDLS, CDR2 YYNGEE. The V end was cut by 6 bases, the J end by 2 bases, with 13 bases between. Looking up the rest from reference TRBV9 and TRBJ2-3 gives the full variable domain: DSGVTQTPKHLITATGQRVTLRCSPRSGDLSVYWYQQSLDQGLQFLIQYYNGEERAKGNILERFSAQQFPDLHSELNLSSLELGDSALYFCASTGLAPTDTQYFGPGTRLTVL.

This clone was recorded a few times. The gene calls are TRBV4-1 and TRBJ1-3; D gene uncertain. Trimming removed 0 bases from V and 4 bases from J, with 7 bases in between. The CDR3 sequence is 14 residues long. In germline, CDR1 is MGHRA, CDR2 YSYEKL. The chain's CDR3 is CASSQDPTGNTIYF. CDR3 DNA: TGCGCCAGCAGCCAAGATCCCACCGGAAACACCATATATTTT.

Many counts were recorded for this clone. The V gene is TRBV7-3, the J gene TRBJ2-2; D ambiguous. Trimming removed 5 bases from V and 6 bases from J, with 10 bases in between. CDR3 length: 13 amino acids. Germline lookup yields CDR1 SGHTA and CDR2 FQGTGA. In DNA, the CDR3 is TGTGCCAGCAGCCAAACAACGGCCGGGGAGCTGTTTTTT. This gives the protein CASSQTTAGELFF. Combining the CDR3 with reference TRBV7-3 and TRBJ2-2 gives the whole variable domain GAGVSQTPSNKVTEKGKYVELRCDPISGHTALYWYRQSLGQGPEFLIYFQGTGAADDSGLPNDRFFAVRPEGSVSTLKIQRTERGDSAVYLCASSQTTAGELFFGEGSRLTVL.

The chain carries TRBV11-2 and TRBJ2-1; 10 nucleotides line up with TRBD2. CDR3 length: 15 residues. The trim removed 4 bases at V and 4 bases at J, leaving 4 bases unmatched. Germline V gene lookup returns CDR1 SGHAT and CDR2 FQNNGV. Here the CDR3 DNA reads TGTGCCAGCAGCTCGGGACTAGCGAAATACAATGAGCAGTTCTTC. It yields the protein CASSSGLAKYNEQFF.

In the case of this clone: Within the sample, other DNA sequences also encode this same CDR3. V is TRBV7-9 and J is TRBJ2-7, with 9 bases that match TRBD1. Trimming cost V 1 base and J 4 bases; bases outside gene matches: 5. The germline gives CDR1 SEHNR, CDR2 FQNEAQ (reference sequence). The CDR3 loop spans 15 amino acids. The DNA for the CDR3 is TGTGCCAGCAGCTTAGGGACAGGGGCTTCTTACGAGCAGTACGTC. Amino acid sequence: CASSLGTGASYEQYV.

The chain uses TRBV27 and TRBJ2-7; 11 nucleotides agree with TRBD1. This CDR3 comprises 15 residues. The trim removed 6 bases at V and 3 bases at J, leaving 7 bases unmatched. The germline CDR1 and CDR2 sequences are MNHEY and SMNVEV (reference sequence). The CDR3 is CASSRSGQGGYEQYF. In nucleotides, the CDR3 is TGTGCCAGCAGCAGGTCGGGACAGGGGGGCTACGAGCAGTACTTC.